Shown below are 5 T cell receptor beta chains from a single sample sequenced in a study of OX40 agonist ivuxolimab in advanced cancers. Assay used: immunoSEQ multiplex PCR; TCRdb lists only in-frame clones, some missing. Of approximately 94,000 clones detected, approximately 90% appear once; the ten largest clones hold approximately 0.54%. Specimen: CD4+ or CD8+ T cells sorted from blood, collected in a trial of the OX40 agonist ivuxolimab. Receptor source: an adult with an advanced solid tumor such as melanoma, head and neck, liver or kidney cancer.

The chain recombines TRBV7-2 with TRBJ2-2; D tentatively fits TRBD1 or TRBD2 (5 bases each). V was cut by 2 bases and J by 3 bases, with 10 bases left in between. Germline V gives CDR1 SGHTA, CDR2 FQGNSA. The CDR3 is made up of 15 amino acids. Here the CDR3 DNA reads TGTGCCAGCAGCTTAAGAGGGGCGGACACCGGGGAGCTGTTTTTT. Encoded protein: CASSLRGADTGELFF.

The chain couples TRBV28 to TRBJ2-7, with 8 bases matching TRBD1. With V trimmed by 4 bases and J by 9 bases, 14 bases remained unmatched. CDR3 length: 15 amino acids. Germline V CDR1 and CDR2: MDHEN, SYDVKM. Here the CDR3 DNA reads TGTGCCAGCAGTTCCCGGACAGGGAACCTACGATCGCAGTACTTC. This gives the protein CASSSRTGNLRSQYF. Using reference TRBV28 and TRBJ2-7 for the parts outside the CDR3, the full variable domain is DVKVTQSSRYLVKRTGEKVFLECVQDMDHENMFWYRQDPGLGLRLIYFSYDVKMKEKGDIPEGYSVSREKKERFSLILESASTNQTSMYLCASSSRTGNLRSQYFGPGTRLTVT.

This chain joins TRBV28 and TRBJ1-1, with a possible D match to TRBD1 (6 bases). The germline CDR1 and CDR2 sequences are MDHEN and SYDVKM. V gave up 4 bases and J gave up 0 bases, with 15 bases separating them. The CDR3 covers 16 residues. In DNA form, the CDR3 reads TGTGCCAGCAGTTGGAGCGGGGGGCGGGTGAACACTGAAGCTTTCTTT. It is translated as CASSWSGGRVNTEAFF.

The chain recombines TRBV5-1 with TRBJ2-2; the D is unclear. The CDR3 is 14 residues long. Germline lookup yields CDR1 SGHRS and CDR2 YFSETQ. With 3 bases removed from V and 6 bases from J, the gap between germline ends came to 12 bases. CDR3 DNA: TGCGCCAGCAGCTCCCAATTTGGTTCCGGGGAGCTGTTTTTT. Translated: CASSSQFGSGELFF.

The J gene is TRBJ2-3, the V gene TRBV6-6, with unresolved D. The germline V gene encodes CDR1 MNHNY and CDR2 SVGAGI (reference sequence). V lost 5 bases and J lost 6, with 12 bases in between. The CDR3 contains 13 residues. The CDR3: CASSALSSDTQYF. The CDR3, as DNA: TGTGCCAGCAGTGCCCTGTCGAGCGATACGCAGTATTTT.